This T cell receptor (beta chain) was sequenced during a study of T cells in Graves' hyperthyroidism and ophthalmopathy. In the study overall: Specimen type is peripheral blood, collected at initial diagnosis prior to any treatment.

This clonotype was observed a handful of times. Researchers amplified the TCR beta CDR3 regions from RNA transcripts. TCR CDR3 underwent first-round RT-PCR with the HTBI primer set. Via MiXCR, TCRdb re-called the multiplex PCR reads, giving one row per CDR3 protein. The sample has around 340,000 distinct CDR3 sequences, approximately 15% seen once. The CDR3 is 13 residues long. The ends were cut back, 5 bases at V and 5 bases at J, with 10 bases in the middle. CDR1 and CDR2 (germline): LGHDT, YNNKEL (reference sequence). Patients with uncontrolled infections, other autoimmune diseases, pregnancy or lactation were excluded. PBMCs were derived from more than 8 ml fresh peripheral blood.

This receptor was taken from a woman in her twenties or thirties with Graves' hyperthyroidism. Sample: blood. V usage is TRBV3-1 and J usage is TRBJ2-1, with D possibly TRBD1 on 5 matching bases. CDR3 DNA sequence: TGTGCCAGCAGCGATGGGGCAGACAATGAGCAGTTCTTC. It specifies CASSDGADNEQFF.